Listed below are T cell receptor beta chains from one sample, sequenced in a study of shared clonotypes between healthy human individuals. The table came from immunoSEQ multiplex PCR; TCRdb's copy has only in-frame clones and leaves some out. Here the sample spans around 500,000 clones, 79% being singletons. The sample was PBMCs. The receptor source for this set is a middle-aged woman in good health. Some clones in this sample may be carry-over from other donors' samples. Both conserved end residues are part of each CDR3. Fields, in order: J gene, clone size, V gene, D gene, CDR3 protein, CDR3 DNA. A D gene is named only where the DNA matches it firmly. Where a row states a size, it is once, few, many or the class of an expanded clone; other rows omit it.

>TRBJ1-1|NA|TRBV5-5|NA
CASSNIVVDTEAFF
TGTGCCAGCAGCAATATCGTGGTTGACACTGAAGCTTTCTTT
>TRBJ2-7|NA|TRBV6-5|NA
CASTASSYEQYF
TGTGCCAGCACGGCCAGCTCCTACGAGCAGTACTTC
>TRBJ1-4|NA|TRBV25-1|NA
CASMGTGDEKPFF
TGTGCCAGCATGGGAACCGGGGATGAAAAACCGTTTTTT
>TRBJ1-1|NA|TRBV28|NA
CASSLLTDEAFF
TGTGCCAGCAGTTTATTGACAGATGAAGCTTTCTTT
>TRBJ2-1|once|TRBV30|NA
CAWVPGLHYNEQFF
TGTGCCTGGGTCCCGGGACTGCACTACAATGAGCAGTTCTTC
>TRBJ1-4|NA|TRBV28|NA
CASNSYREVGEKLFF
TGTGCCAGCAACTCATACAGGGAAGTTGGGGAAAAACTGTTTTTT
>TRBJ2-7|once|TRBV7-8|NA
CASSLQGRGQYF
TGTGCCAGCAGCTTACAGGGCAGAGGACAGTACTTC
>TRBJ2-3|few|TRBV7-8|NA
CASSPLAPYTDTQYF
TGTGCCAGCAGTCCCCTAGCGCCATACACAGATACGCAGTATTTT
>TRBJ1-2|NA|TRBV27|NA
CASSLGANYGYTF
TGTGCCAGCAGTTTAGGGGCTAACTATGGCTACACCTTC
>TRBJ2-1|NA|TRBV27|TRBD1
CASRDRGYNEQFF
TGTGCAAGCAGGGACAGGGGCTACAATGAGCAGTTCTTC
>TRBJ2-3|once|TRBV7-9|NA
CASSPLRRDTQYF
TGTGCCAGCAGCCCGCTTAGGAGGGATACGCAGTATTTT
>TRBJ1-1|NA|TRBV6-1|NA
CASSAWRTEAFF
TGTGCCAGCAGTGCATGGAGGACTGAAGCTTTCTTT
>TRBJ2-5|NA|TRBV11-1|NA
CASSKDWQETQYF
TGTGCCAGCAGCAAGGACTGGCAAGAGACCCAGTACTTC
>TRBJ1-2|NA|TRBV28|TRBD1
CASSTTGGSYGYTF
TGTGCCAGCAGTACGACAGGGGGTAGCTATGGCTACACCTTC
>TRBJ2-5|NA|TRBV19|TRBD1
CASRTRQGAKETQYF
TGTGCCAGTAGGACCAGACAGGGGGCAAAGGAGACCCAGTACTTC
>TRBJ2-3|NA|TRBV10-2|NA
CASSEGAGRDTQYF
TGCGCCAGCAGTGAGGGGGCAGGGAGAGATACGCAGTATTTT
>TRBJ2-2|NA|TRBV19|TRBD2
CASSDWGGEELFF
TGTGCCAGTAGCGACTGGGGGGGTGAGGAGCTGTTTTTT
>TRBJ2-1|NA|TRBV11-1|NA
CASSLDRSGGEQFF
TGTGCCAGCAGCTTAGATCGGTCTGGGGGGGAGCAGTTCTTC
>TRBJ2-1|NA|TRBV7-9|TRBD1
CASSLTPGQGSSYNEQFF
TGTGCCAGCAGCTTAACGCCGGGACAGGGGAGCTCCTACAATGAGCAGTTCTTC
>TRBJ1-2|NA|TRBV4-3|NA
CASSPLRGPYGYTF
TGCGCCAGCAGCCCCCTCAGGGGCCCCTATGGCTACACCTTC
>TRBJ2-1|NA|TRBV18|NA
CASSPGEEQFF
TGTGCCAGCTCACCCGGAGAGGAGCAGTTCTTC
>TRBJ2-7|once|TRBV5-1|NA
CASSLSTGEGYEQYF
TGCGCCAGCAGCTTGTCGACAGGGGAGGGCTACGAGCAGTACTTC
>TRBJ1-2|few|TRBV29-1|NA
CSVEGAGAPRGYTF
TGCAGCGTTGAAGGAGCAGGGGCTCCTCGGGGCTACACCTTC
>TRBJ2-7|once|TRBV6-5|NA
CASSYSTYPYEQYF
TGTGCCAGCAGTTACTCGACATATCCCTACGAGCAGTACTTC
>TRBJ2-7|once|TRBV7-3|TRBD2
CASSLGTSGSPTIF
TGTGCCAGCAGCTTAGGGACTAGCGGGAGCCCCACGATCTTC
>TRBJ2-7|NA|TRBV2|NA
CASSEEASGWNEQYF
TGTGCCAGCAGTGAAGAAGCCTCAGGCTGGAACGAGCAGTACTTC
>TRBJ2-5|few|TRBV4-1|NA
CASSRQVMETQYF
TGCGCCAGCAGCCGACAGGTTATGGAGACCCAGTACTTC
>TRBJ2-5|NA|TRBV7-2|NA
CASSSRARQETQYF
TGTGCCAGCAGCTCGCGGGCCCGACAGGAGACCCAGTACTTC
>TRBJ2-3|NA|TRBV5-8|TRBD2
CASSYSGRGRTDTQYF
TGTGCCAGCAGCTATAGCGGGAGGGGCCGCACAGATACGCAGTATTTT
>TRBJ2-2|NA|TRBV4-1|NA
CASRLSGTGELFF
TGCGCCAGCAGGCTTTCTGGGACCGGGGAGCTGTTTTTT
>TRBJ2-2|NA|TRBV5-1|NA
CASSLQGIGTGELFF
TGCGCCAGCAGCTTGCAGGGGATAGGCACCGGGGAGCTGTTTTTT
>TRBJ2-2|NA|TRBV18|NA
CASSPLQGQGGELFF
TGTGCCAGCTCACCCCTGCAGGGGCAAGGCGGGGAGCTGTTTTTT
>TRBJ2-7|NA|TRBV11-2|TRBD2
CASSLGLASSYEQYF
TGTGCCAGCAGCTTAGGACTAGCGAGCTCCTACGAGCAGTACTTC
>TRBJ1-1|NA|TRBV6-1|NA
CASSGGGHLGNTEAFF
TGTGCCAGCAGTGGGGGGGGACACCTCGGGAACACTGAAGCTTTCTTT
>TRBJ2-1|NA|TRBV7-7|TRBD2
CASSLGVAGYEQFF
TGTGCCAGCAGCTTAGGAGTAGCGGGGTATGAGCAGTTCTTC
>TRBJ2-3|NA|TRBV5-1|NA
CASSLALAEGTDTQYF
TGCGCCAGCAGCTTGGCCTTAGCTGAGGGCACAGATACGCAGTATTTT
>TRBJ2-5|NA|TRBV7-9|TRBD2
CASSLILAGFETQYF
TGTGCCAGCAGCTTAATCCTAGCGGGATTTGAGACCCAGTACTTC
>TRBJ2-1|NA|TRBV28|NA
CASSFRPVKEEQFF
TGTGCCAGCAGTTTTCGGCCGGTTAAGGAGGAGCAGTTCTTC
>TRBJ1-1|NA|TRBV30|NA
CAWSKFGGTEAFF
TGTGCCTGGAGTAAGTTCGGGGGCACTGAAGCTTTCTTT
>TRBJ2-3|NA|TRBV2|TRBD1
CASATQQGDTQYF
TGTGCCAGCGCAACTCAACAGGGGGATACGCAGTATTTT
>TRBJ2-1|many|TRBV19|TRBD2
CASGTSGYNEQFF
TGTGCCAGCGGGACTAGCGGCTACAATGAGCAGTTCTTC
>TRBJ2-7|few|TRBV7-9|NA
CASSLTAYEQYF
TGTGCCAGCAGCTTAACAGCCTACGAGCAGTACTTC
>TRBJ2-1|NA|TRBV19|TRBD2
CASKGTSGPYGNEQFF
TGTGCCAGTAAAGGTACTAGCGGGCCTTACGGCAATGAGCAGTTCTTC